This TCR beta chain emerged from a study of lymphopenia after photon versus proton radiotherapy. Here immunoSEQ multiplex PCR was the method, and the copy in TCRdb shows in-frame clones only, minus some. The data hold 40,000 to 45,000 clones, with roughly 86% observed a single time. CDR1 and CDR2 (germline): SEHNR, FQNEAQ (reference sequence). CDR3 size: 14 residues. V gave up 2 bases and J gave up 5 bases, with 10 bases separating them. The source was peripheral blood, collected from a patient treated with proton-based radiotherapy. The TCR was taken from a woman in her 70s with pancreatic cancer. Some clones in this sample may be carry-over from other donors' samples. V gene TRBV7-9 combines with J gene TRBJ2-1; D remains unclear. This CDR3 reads CASSLITAHNEQFF. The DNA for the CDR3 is TGTGCCAGCAGCTTAATTACAGCGCACAATGAGCAGTTCTTC.